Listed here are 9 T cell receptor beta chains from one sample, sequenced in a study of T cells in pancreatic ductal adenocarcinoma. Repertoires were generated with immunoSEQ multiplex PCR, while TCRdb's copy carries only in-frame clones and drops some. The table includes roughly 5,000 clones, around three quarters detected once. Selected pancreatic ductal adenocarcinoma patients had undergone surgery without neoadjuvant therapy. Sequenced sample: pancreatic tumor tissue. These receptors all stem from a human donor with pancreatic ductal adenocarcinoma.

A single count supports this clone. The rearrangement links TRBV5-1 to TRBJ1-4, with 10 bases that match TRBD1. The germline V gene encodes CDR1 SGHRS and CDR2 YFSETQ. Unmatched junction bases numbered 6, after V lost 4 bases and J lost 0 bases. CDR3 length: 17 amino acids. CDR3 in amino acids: CASSADRGGATNEKLFF. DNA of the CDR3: TGCGCCAGCAGCGCGGACAGGGGGGGAGCAACTAATGAAAAACTGTTTTTT. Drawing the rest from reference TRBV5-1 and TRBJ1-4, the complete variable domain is KAGVTQTPRYLIKTRGQQVTLSCSPISGHRSVSWYQQTPGQGLQFLFEYFSETQRNKGNFPGRFSGRQFSNSRSEMNVSTLELGDSALYLCASSADRGGATNEKLFFGSGTQLSVL.

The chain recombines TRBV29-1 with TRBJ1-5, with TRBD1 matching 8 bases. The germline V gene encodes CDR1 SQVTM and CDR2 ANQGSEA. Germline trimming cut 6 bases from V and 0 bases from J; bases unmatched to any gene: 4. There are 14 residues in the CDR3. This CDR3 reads CSVDGQGSNQPQHF. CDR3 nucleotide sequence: TGCAGCGTGGATGGACAGGGTAGCAATCAGCCCCAGCATTTT.

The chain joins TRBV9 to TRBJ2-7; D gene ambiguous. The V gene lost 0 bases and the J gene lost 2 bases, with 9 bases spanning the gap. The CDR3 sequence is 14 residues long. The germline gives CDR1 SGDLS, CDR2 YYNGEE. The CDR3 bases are TGTGCCAGCAGCGTAGGACAACTTCCCTACGAGCAGTACTTC. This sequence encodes CASSVGQLPYEQYF.

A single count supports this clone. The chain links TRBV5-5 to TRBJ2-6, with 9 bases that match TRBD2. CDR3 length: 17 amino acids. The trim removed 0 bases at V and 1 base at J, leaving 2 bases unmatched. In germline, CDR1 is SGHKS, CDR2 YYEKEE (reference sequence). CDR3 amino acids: CASSLGSGGSGANVLTF. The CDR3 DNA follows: TGTGCCAGCAGCTTGGGTAGCGGGGGATCTGGGGCCAACGTCCTGACTTTC.

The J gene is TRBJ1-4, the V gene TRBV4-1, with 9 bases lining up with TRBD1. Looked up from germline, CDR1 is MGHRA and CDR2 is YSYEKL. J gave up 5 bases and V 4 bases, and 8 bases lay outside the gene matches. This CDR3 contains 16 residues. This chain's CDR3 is CASSRTPGTGNEKLFF. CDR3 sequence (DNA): TGCGCCAGCAGCCGGACCCCCGGGACAGGGAATGAAAAACTGTTTTTT.

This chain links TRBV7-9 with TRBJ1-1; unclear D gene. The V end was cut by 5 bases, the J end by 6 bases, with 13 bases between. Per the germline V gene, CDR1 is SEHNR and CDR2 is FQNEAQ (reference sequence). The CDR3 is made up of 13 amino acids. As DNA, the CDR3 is TGTGCCAGCAGCCTAATAGTCAGGTCTGAAGCTTTCTTT. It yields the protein CASSLIVRSEAFF.

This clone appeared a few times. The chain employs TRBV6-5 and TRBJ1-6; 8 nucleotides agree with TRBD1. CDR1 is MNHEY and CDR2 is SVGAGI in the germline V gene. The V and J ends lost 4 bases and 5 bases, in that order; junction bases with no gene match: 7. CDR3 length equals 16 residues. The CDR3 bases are TGTGCCAGCAGTTCTCAGGGGGCGTTCAATAATTCACCCCTCCACTTT. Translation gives CASSSQGAFNNSPLHF.

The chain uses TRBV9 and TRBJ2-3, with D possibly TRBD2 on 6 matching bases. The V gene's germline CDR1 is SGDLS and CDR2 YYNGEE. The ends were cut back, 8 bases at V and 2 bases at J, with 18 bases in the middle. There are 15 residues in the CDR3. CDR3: CASSDGGSITDTQYF. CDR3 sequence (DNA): TGTGCCAGTTCAGATGGGGGGTCTATCACAGATACGCAGTATTTT.

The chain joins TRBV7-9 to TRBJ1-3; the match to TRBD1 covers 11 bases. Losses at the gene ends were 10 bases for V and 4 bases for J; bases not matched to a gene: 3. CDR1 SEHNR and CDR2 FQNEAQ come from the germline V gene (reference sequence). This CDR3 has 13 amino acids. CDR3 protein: CAKGQGEGNTIYF. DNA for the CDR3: TGTGCCAAGGGACAGGGGGAAGGAAACACCATATATTTT.